By frequency in the sample, the clone carrying this TCR beta chain is medium-sized. Its target is not known. TCRdb re-called the PCR reads through MiXCR, storing one row per CDR3 protein. The table shows 60,000 to 80,000 distinct CDR3 sequences, with less than 20% occurring only once. The data derive from a study of molecular identifiers for immune sequencing clone quantification. Across the study: Split five ways in replicates, RNA from approximately 20,000 or 100,000 naive CD8 cells had four portions sequenced.

V was pared by 0 bases and J by 2 bases, with 13 bases between. The CDR3 extends over 16 amino acids. Germline assignment: CDR1 LGHNA and CDR2 YSLEER. General study results and limits: Clones that exceeded 20 RNA copies held over 99% of effector molecules, yet under 1% in naive cells.

Naive CD8 library inputs spanned roughly 20,000 to 1,100,000 sorted cells and 10%, 30% or 50% RNA. The sample consisted of naive CD8+ T cells from blood, with Jurkat cell RNA spiked in. Specified subset: FACS-sorted CD8+CD4-CCR7+CD45RA+ naive T cells. The sequence came from a human donor in good health. Some libraries in this study had Jurkat cell RNA spiked in. V and J are TRBV4-3 and TRBJ2-5; unclear D gene. CDR3 amino acids: CASSQDRWRQQETQYF. In DNA form, the CDR3 reads TGCGCCAGCAGCCAAGATCGGTGGCGACAACAAGAGACCCAGTACTTC.